Listed here is a single T cell receptor (beta chain). Its target is unknown. With 0 bases clipped from V and 2 bases from J, the junction kept 8 bases outside the gene matches. The CDR3 consists of 17 residues. The germline V gene encodes CDR1 GTSNPN and CDR2 SVGIG (reference sequence). Sequencing was performed with immunoSEQ multiplex PCR; in TCRdb, only in-frame clones are kept and a portion is missing. The sample includes around 47,000 clones, more than 85% of them seen just once. This sample was taken from a study of OX40 agonist ivuxolimab in advanced cancers. About the study: Given to patients was ivuxolimab, an agonistic anti-OX40 (CD134) antibody.

Patients who had autoimmune disease history or got systemic immunosuppression were left out. Study-wide points: At doses 0.1 to 3.0 mg/kg, CD4+ and CD8+ clones expanded.

The V gene is TRBV30, the J gene TRBJ2-5; TRBD2 aligns across 11 bases. The source was CD4+ or CD8+ T cells sorted from blood, collected in a trial of the OX40 agonist ivuxolimab. The source of this sequence is an adult with an advanced solid tumor such as melanoma, head and neck, liver or kidney cancer. The CDR3, as DNA: TGTGCCTGGAGTGTCCTAGCGGGGGGCGAGATACAAGAGACCCAGTACTTC. Amino acids: CAWSVLAGGEIQETQYF.